A single sample is the source of the 30 T cell receptor beta chains below, sequenced in a study of T-cell memory formation after mild COVID-19. TCRdb used MiXCR to reprocess the 5' RACE reads, holding one entry per CDR3 protein. This sample has about 350,000 distinct CDR3 sequences; roughly 13% occur once, and the top ten carry about a fifth. Sequenced sample: PBMCs or a T cell subset sorted from them (not recorded which). The receptors were gathered from a young man who had mild COVID-19 (a few samples of this study predate the infection). Cell type and time point are not known.

There are many counts of this clonotype. The chain joins TRBV7-6 to TRBJ2-3; the match to TRBD1 covers 8 bases. The J segment lost 6 bases and the V segment lost 5 bases, leaving 7 bases of the junction unmatched. Germline-derived CDR1 and CDR2 are SGHVS and FNYEAQ. The CDR3 totals 14 residues. CDR3 residues: CASSLGTGPDTQYF. CDR3 DNA: TGTGCCAGCAGCCTTGGGACAGGCCCGGATACGCAGTATTTT.

This clonotype was found many times. The V gene is TRBV20-1, the J gene TRBJ2-3; no clear D gene. V was clipped by 6 bases and J by 0 bases, with 13 bases between them. The V gene's germline CDR1 is DFQATT and CDR2 SNEGSKA (reference sequence). This CDR3 is 14 amino acids long. In DNA form, the CDR3 reads TGCAGTGCCTCGGACCGGAGAAGCACAGATACGCAGTATTTT. Its protein is CSASDRRSTDTQYF.

This chain connects TRBV6-6 to TRBJ2-4, with 10 bases fitting TRBD2. Unmatched junction bases numbered 18, after V lost 7 bases and J lost 9 bases. Germline CDR1 reads MNHNY; CDR2 reads SVGAGI (reference sequence). The CDR3 contains 17 residues. The CDR3 is CASIPEAGGPGVAIQYF. For the CDR3, the DNA is TGTGCCAGCATTCCCGAAGCGGGGGGGCCAGGTGTTGCCATTCAGTACTTC.

There are a few counts of this clonotype. The chain employs TRBV4-3 and TRBJ2-1, with 10 bases aligning to TRBD2. In germline, CDR1 is LGHNA, CDR2 YSLEER. V trimming: 0 bases; J trimming: 6 bases; junction bases outside the gene matches: 5. The CDR3 consists of 16 residues. CDR3 sequence reads: CASSQDTSGGANEQFF. CDR3 sequence (DNA): TGCGCCAGCAGCCAAGATACCAGCGGGGGGGCCAATGAGCAGTTCTTC.

This clonotype came up a few times. This sequence joins TRBV5-1 and TRBJ2-6, with a weak D call TRBD1 (5 bases). The CDR3 is 15 residues long. Germline V gene lookup returns CDR1 SGHRS and CDR2 YFSETQ. V dropped 0 bases and J dropped 4 bases, with 8 bases sitting between them. Here the CDR3 DNA reads TGCGCCAGCAGCTTGGGCCCAGGGGGGGCCAACGTCCTGACTTTC. Translated: CASSLGPGGANVLTF. Supplemented by reference TRBV5-1 and TRBJ2-6, the full variable domain reads KAGVTQTPRYLIKTRGQQVTLSCSPISGHRSVSWYQQTPGQGLQFLFEYFSETQRNKGNFPGRFSGRQFSNSRSEMNVSTLELGDSALYLCASSLGPGGANVLTFGAGSRLTVL.

Remarks on this clonotype: A much larger clone is a single base away; this may be a read error. The chain couples TRBV7-9 to TRBJ2-7; D remains ambiguous. The CDR3 loop spans 13 amino acids. Germline values: CDR1 SEHNR, CDR2 FQNEAQ (reference sequence). The CDR3 bases are TGTGCCAGCGGCTTAGAAGGCGGTTACGAGCAGTACGTC. Its protein is CASGLEGGYEQYV.

Concerning this clonotype: A much bigger clone sits one base away, suggesting this may be a read error. The gene calls are TRBV12-3 or TRBV12-4 and TRBJ2-5; perhaps TRBD1 as D (5 bases). V lost 6 bases and J lost 3, with 8 bases in between. The CDR3 contains 12 residues. CDR3 in DNA: TGTGCCAGCAGCCTCAGGGAAGAGACCCAGTACTTC. Its translation is CASSLREETQYF.

This clonotype was counted ten times or more. The gene calls are TRBV4-1 and TRBJ2-2; D is tentatively TRBD1 or TRBD2 (5 bases each). V gave up 8 bases and J gave up 5 bases, with 6 bases separating them. The germline gives CDR1 MGHRA, CDR2 YSYEKL. The CDR3 loop spans 11 amino acids. The DNA of the CDR3 is TGCGCCAGCGGGGGTACCGGGGAGCTGTTTTTT. Amino acids: CASGGTGELFF.

The genes are TRBV6-4 and TRBJ2-3, with a tentative D call TRBD2 (7 bases). V lost 0 bases and J lost 2, with 12 bases in between. Germline V gene data show CDR1 as MRHNA and CDR2 as SNTAGT. This CDR3 is 16 amino acids long. The CDR3 spells CASSDSPGGPTDTQYF. The CDR3 nucleotides are TGTGCCAGCAGTGACTCTCCGGGGGGCCCCACAGATACGCAGTATTTT.

The chain uses TRBV2 and TRBJ1-5; D is undetermined. Trimming cost V 3 bases and J 0 bases, with 12 bases left between them. Germline V gene lookup returns CDR1 SNHLY and CDR2 FYNNEI. This CDR3 has 16 amino acids. In nucleotides, the CDR3 is TGTGCCAGCAGTGATCCGGGAAGTGGTAGCAATCAGCCCCAGCATTTT. It codes for CASSDPGSGSNQPQHF.

V is TRBV7-8 and J is TRBJ1-2; D uncertain. This CDR3 has 14 amino acids. V lost 4 bases and J lost 0, with 9 bases in between. Germline V lookup: CDR1 SGHVS, CDR2 FQNEAQ. The CDR3 sequence is CASSSAPSNYGYTF. The CDR3 nucleotides are TGTGCCAGCAGCTCTGCCCCTTCTAACTATGGCTACACCTTC.

CDR3 loop: CASSQDATLNTEAFF. Written as DNA, the CDR3 is TGTGCCAGCAGCCAAGATGCGACCCTGAACACTGAAGCTTTCTTT. The chain joins TRBV4-2 to TRBJ1-1; D gene uncertain. The CDR3 has 15 amino acids. Germline V gene lookup returns CDR1 LGHNA and CDR2 YNFKEQ. Trimming stripped 0 bases from V and 0 bases from J, with 8 bases between.

At least ten counts were recorded for this clonotype. The V call is TRBV28, the J call TRBJ1-1; D is perhaps TRBD1 (5 bases). V lost 4 bases and J 3 bases, leaving 15 bases between the germline ends. CDR1 is MDHEN and CDR2 is SYDVKM in the germline V gene. The CDR3 totals 15 residues. CDR3 bases: TGTGCCAGCAGTTCCCTTGGAGGGGCGGACACTGAAGCTTTCTTT. Translated, it gives CASSSLGGADTEAFF.

This clonotype was seen once. A clone one base away is much larger, so this may be a read error. This chain links TRBV5-1 with TRBJ1-6; 7 nucleotides line up with TRBD1. Per germline, CDR1 SGHRS and CDR2 YFSETQ. This CDR3 contains 15 residues. The CDR3 region has the DNA TGCGACAGCAGCTTGTCCGACAGGGAGGGATCACCCCTCCACTTT. Translated, it gives CDSSLSDREGSPLHF.

This clonotype was counted only a few times. The genes are TRBV12-3 or TRBV12-4 and TRBJ1-1, with 9 nucleotides matching TRBD1. This CDR3 comprises 13 residues. V gave up 5 bases and J gave up 10 bases; unmatched junction bases: 8. The CDR3 sequence: CASSPRDRAVAFF. For the CDR3, the DNA is TGTGCCAGCAGTCCAAGGGACAGGGCCGTAGCTTTCTTT.

The V and J genes are TRBV6-2 or TRBV6-3 and TRBJ1-5; D perhaps matches TRBD1 (5 bases). This CDR3 region has 14 residues. Germline CDR1 reads MNHEY; CDR2 reads SVGEGT. V was trimmed by 6 bases and J by 11 bases, leaving 20 bases between them. The chain's CDR3 is CASSPTEGVGAQHF. DNA of the CDR3: TGTGCCAGCAGCCCCACCGAAGGGGTCGGGGCCCAGCATTTT.

This clonotype was seen a few times. This chain uses TRBV9 with TRBJ2-1; D is uncertain. Trimming took off 4 bases at V and 3 bases at J, with 14 bases between the two ends. This CDR3 spans 15 amino acids. Germline V lookup: CDR1 SGDLS, CDR2 YYNGEE. The CDR3 DNA reads TGTGCCAGCAGCCCCCGGCTAGAAGTCTACAATGAGCAGTTCTTC. The encoded protein is CASSPRLEVYNEQFF.

The table lists this clonotype with a few counts. This chain joins TRBV9 and TRBJ2-4; D is ambiguous. There are 15 residues in the CDR3. Germline V gives CDR1 SGDLS, CDR2 YYNGEE. Trimming took off 5 bases at V and 0 bases at J, with 12 bases between the two ends. The CDR3 is CASRGPGLAKNIQYF. CDR3 bases: TGTGCCAGCAGAGGGCCGGGCCTAGCCAAAAACATTCAGTACTTC.

This clonotype was counted at least ten times. The chain uses TRBV7-2 and TRBJ2-7, with unresolved D. CDR1 is SGHTA and CDR2 is FQGNSA in the germline V gene. The CDR3 runs 14 residues. V lost 3 bases, J lost 0 bases, and 9 bases lay in between. The chain's CDR3 is CASSLGQSSYEQYF. CDR3 bases: TGTGCCAGCAGCTTGGGCCAAAGCTCCTACGAGCAGTACTTC.

In nucleotides, the CDR3 is TGTGCCAGCAGCCCGGTCGGGTGGGGGTCTAATGAAGCTTTCTTT. Amino acids: CASSPVGWGSNEAFF. V and J are TRBV7-2 and TRBJ1-1, with D perhaps TRBD1 (5 bases). V was clipped by 5 bases and J by 7 bases, with 20 bases between them. Germline V CDR1 and CDR2: SGHTA, FQGNSA. This CDR3 is built from 15 residues.

This chain uses TRBV24-1 with TRBJ2-2; D is perhaps TRBD1 (5 bases). The V gene lost 2 bases and the J gene lost 1 base, with 7 bases spanning the gap. The CDR3 has 15 amino acids. Germline CDR1 is KGHDR and CDR2 is SFDVKD. CDR3 loop: CATSDYQGNTGELFF. CDR3 bases: TGTGCCACCAGTGATTACCAGGGGAACACCGGGGAGCTGTTTTTT.

The genes are TRBV27 and TRBJ2-3, with D unclear. CDR1 is MNHEY, CDR2 SMNVEV, per germline (reference sequence). This CDR3 is built from 15 residues. V gave up 0 bases and J gave up 4 bases, with 11 bases separating them. CDR3 protein: CASSLSVQIADTQYF. CDR3 coding DNA: TGTGCCAGCAGTTTATCAGTACAGATTGCAGATACGCAGTATTTT.

CDR3 DNA: TGTGCCAGCAGCTTAATACAGGGGGGTGGCTACACCTTC. Its protein product is CASSLIQGGGYTF. The V call is TRBV7-3, the J call TRBJ1-2; 8 positions match TRBD1. Germline CDR1 and CDR2: SGHTA and FQGTGA. The junction had 2 bases not matched to a gene; V was cut back by 1 base and J by 7 bases. The CDR3 is 13 amino acids.

This clonotype was picked up a small number of times. This sequence joins TRBV20-1 and TRBJ1-6; a possible D gene is TRBD1 (5 bases). Between the trimmed V and J ends, which lost 3 bases and 4 bases, there was a span of 16 bases. The germline V gene has CDR1 DFQATT and CDR2 SNEGSKA (reference sequence). The CDR3 is 16 amino acids. CDR3 protein: CSARDRATGYNSPLHF. The CDR3 DNA is TGCAGTGCTAGGGATAGGGCCACAGGTTATAATTCACCCCTCCACTTT.

This chain links TRBV6-5 with TRBJ2-5, with 10 nucleotides matching TRBD2. J lost 5 bases, V lost 6 bases, and 6 bases had no gene match. Germline lookup yields CDR1 MNHEY and CDR2 SVGAGI. This CDR3 spans 14 amino acids. CDR3: CASRYTSGAETQYF. The CDR3 DNA sequence: TGTGCCAGCAGATATACTAGCGGGGCGGAGACCCAGTACTTC.

The chain joins TRBV30 to TRBJ1-2; D is undetermined. V was pared by 0 bases and J by 8 bases, with 7 bases between. In germline, CDR1 is GTSNPN, CDR2 SVGIG (reference sequence). This CDR3 spans 11 amino acids. The CDR3 sequence: CAWSVQWGYTF. The CDR3 nucleotides read TGTGCCTGGAGTGTACAGTGGGGCTACACCTTC.

The chain couples TRBV7-2 to TRBJ1-6; D not resolved. Germline assignment: CDR1 SGHTA and CDR2 FQGNSA. V lost 3 bases and J 13 bases, leaving 16 bases between the germline ends. This CDR3 is built from 14 residues. The CDR3 sequence is CASSFLLGPWPLHF. The CDR3 coding sequence is TGTGCCAGCAGCTTCCTCCTTGGGCCTTGGCCCCTCCACTTT.

The chain couples TRBV7-8 to TRBJ2-7; 13 nucleotides line up with TRBD2. CDR1 and CDR2 from the germline V gene are SGHVS and FQNEAQ. There are 17 residues in the CDR3. Trimming removed 5 bases from V and 0 bases from J; junction bases left unmatched: 7. CDR3 loop: CASSKGTSGVSSYEQYV. CDR3 DNA sequence: TGTGCCAGCAGCAAAGGGACTAGCGGGGTCAGCTCCTACGAGCAGTACGTC.

This sequence joins TRBV5-1 and TRBJ2-4; possibly TRBD1 or TRBD2 for D (5 bases each). The germline V and J ends were trimmed by 4 bases and 3 bases, with 17 bases remaining between them. The germline V gene has CDR1 SGHRS and CDR2 YFSETQ. This CDR3 region has 16 residues. In nucleotides, the CDR3 is TGCGCCAGCAGCCCGGGGACGGGCGTATACAAAAACATTCAGTACTTC. Protein product: CASSPGTGVYKNIQYF.

This clonotype was found a few times. The J gene is TRBJ2-3, the V gene TRBV7-3; 7 bases fit TRBD1. The CDR3 totals 14 residues. V shed 5 bases, J shed 8 bases, and the junction held 10 bases outside the gene matches. Per the germline V gene, CDR1 is SGHTA and CDR2 is FQGTGA. The CDR3 sequence: CASSPTGEFATQYF. The CDR3 bases are TGTGCCAGCAGCCCCACAGGGGAGTTTGCTACGCAGTATTTT.